Listed below are T cell receptor beta chains from one sample, sequenced in a study of cytomegalovirus exposure and HLA in healthy donors. TCRdb keeps only in-frame clones here, not all; method: immunoSEQ multiplex PCR. The sample includes 150,000 to 200,000 clones, roughly 76% of them seen just once. The sample comprised PBMCs. Receptors were obtained from a young woman in good health and CMV-seropositive. The CDR3 runs from the conserved cysteine through the conserved F or W. D genes are given only for firm matches. Not all rows give a size; the values are once, few, many and, for expanded clones, a class.

V: TRBV5-4
length: 12
J: TRBJ1-1
size: NA
D: NA
CDR3: CASSPDPGLAFF
DNA: TGTGCCAGCAGCCCCGATCCCGGGTTGGCTTTCTTT

V: TRBV6-1
length: 16
J: TRBJ1-2
size: NA
D: TRBD1
CDR3: CASSEALDRVWEGYTF
DNA: TGTGCCAGCAGTGAAGCGCTTGACAGGGTATGGGAAGGCTACACCTTC

V: TRBV10-3
length: 17
J: TRBJ1-2
size: once
D: NA
CDR3: CAISESGGQGRTYGYTF
DNA: TGTGCCATCAGTGAGTCGGGTGGGCAGGGAAGGACCTATGGCTACACCTTC

V: TRBV13
length: 14
J: TRBJ1-3
size: NA
D: TRBD1
CDR3: CASSLTGAGNTIYF
DNA: TGTGCCAGCAGCTTAACAGGGGCTGGAAACACCATATATTTT

V: TRBV18
length: 18
J: TRBJ2-6
size: NA
D: TRBD1
CDR3: CASSRTGEFFSGANVLTF
DNA: TGTGCCAGCTCACGGACAGGTGAATTTTTCTCTGGGGCCAACGTCCTGACTTTC

V: TRBV6-1
length: 15
J: TRBJ1-1
size: NA
D: NA
CDR3: CASSSFTIPNTEAFF
DNA: TGTGCCAGCAGTAGTTTCACAATACCGAACACTGAAGCTTTCTTT

V: TRBV12-5
length: 16
J: TRBJ1-2
size: NA
D: TRBD1
CDR3: CASGLVLDRVIYGYTF
DNA: TGTGCTAGTGGTTTGGTCCTGGACAGGGTTATCTATGGCTACACCTTC

V: TRBV4-2
length: 15
J: TRBJ2-7
size: few
D: TRBD2
CDR3: CASSHQSGGAYEQYF
DNA: TGTGCCAGCAGCCACCAAAGCGGGGGGGCCTACGAGCAGTACTTC

V: TRBV28
length: 17
J: TRBJ1-1
size: NA
D: NA
CDR3: CASRHGRDWRMNTEAFF
DNA: TGTGCCAGCAGACATGGCCGGGACTGGAGGATGAACACTGAAGCTTTCTTT

V: TRBV11-3
length: 15
J: TRBJ2-1
size: NA
D: NA
CDR3: CASSLVASDGSEQFF
DNA: TGTGCCAGCAGCTTAGTGGCTAGCGACGGTTCTGAGCAGTTCTTC

V: TRBV15
length: 18
J: TRBJ1-5
size: few
D: TRBD1
CDR3: CATSKKYGTVLGNQPQHF
DNA: TGTGCCACCAGCAAGAAATACGGGACAGTCCTCGGCAATCAGCCCCAGCATTTT

V: TRBV5-5
length: 17
J: TRBJ2-7
size: once
D: TRBD1
CDR3: CASSRPPAGTGNYEQYF
DNA: TGTGCCAGCAGCCGACCGCCGGCCGGGACAGGGAACTACGAGCAGTACTTC

V: TRBV5-8
length: 14
J: TRBJ2-3
size: NA
D: NA
CDR3: CASIYQTSTDTQYF
DNA: TGTGCCAGCATCTACCAGACTAGCACAGATACGCAGTATTTT

V: TRBV7-6
length: 12
J: TRBJ2-1
size: few
D: NA
CDR3: CASSPRGREQFF
DNA: TGTGCCAGCAGCCCCCGAGGGCGAGAGCAGTTCTTC

V: TRBV2
length: 14
J: TRBJ1-4
size: NA
D: NA
CDR3: CASSDGTLNEKLFF
DNA: TGTGCCAGCAGTGATGGGACACTCAATGAAAAACTGTTTTTT

V: TRBV11-1
length: 15
J: TRBJ2-5
size: NA
D: TRBD1
CDR3: CASSSRDRGEETQYF
DNA: TGTGCCAGCAGCTCTCGGGACAGGGGGGAAGAGACCCAGTACTTC

V: TRBV18
length: 11
J: TRBJ2-7
size: NA
D: NA
CDR3: CASSPRVEQYF
DNA: TGTGCCAGCTCACCCCGGGTCGAGCAGTACTTC

V: TRBV12-5
length: 14
J: TRBJ1-1
size: NA
D: TRBD1
CDR3: CASGSDRVRTEAFF
DNA: TGTGCTAGTGGTTCCGACAGGGTGCGTACTGAAGCTTTCTTT

V: TRBV5-6
length: 16
J: TRBJ2-3
size: once
D: TRBD1
CDR3: CASSLVTGVSTDTQYF
DNA: TGTGCCAGCAGCTTGGTGACAGGGGTTAGTACAGATACGCAGTATTTT

V: TRBV7-9
length: 15
J: TRBJ1-3
size: NA
D: TRBD1
CDR3: CASSPTGTGRNTIYF
DNA: TGTGCCAGCAGCCCAACCGGGACAGGGAGAAACACCATATATTTT

V: TRBV7-9
length: 13
J: TRBJ1-1
size: NA
D: NA
CDR3: CASSLGANTEAFF
DNA: TGTGCCAGCAGCCTAGGAGCGAACACTGAAGCTTTCTTT

V: TRBV7-9
length: 15
J: TRBJ1-1
size: NA
D: TRBD1
CDR3: CASRDRETLNTEAFF
DNA: TGTGCCAGCAGGGACAGGGAAACACTCAACACTGAAGCTTTCTTT

V: TRBV29-1
length: 11
J: TRBJ1-4
size: NA
D: NA
CDR3: CSAATNEKLFF
DNA: TGCAGCGCCGCAACTAATGAAAAACTGTTTTTT

V: TRBV7-2
length: 15
J: TRBJ2-7
size: NA
D: NA
CDR3: CASSPRVGDTYEQYF
DNA: TGTGCCAGCAGCCCTCGGGTTGGGGACACCTACGAGCAGTACTTC

V: TRBV4-1
length: 14
J: TRBJ2-1
size: few
D: TRBD2
CDR3: CASSQASGHNEQFF
DNA: TGCGCCAGCAGCCAAGCTAGCGGGCACAATGAGCAGTTCTTC

V: TRBV11-2
length: 12
J: TRBJ1-1
size: NA
D: NA
CDR3: CASSRPGNEAFF
DNA: TGTGCCAGCAGCCGGCCAGGGAATGAAGCTTTCTTT

V: TRBV7-2
length: 14
J: TRBJ1-6
size: NA
D: NA
CDR3: CASSVRTDNSPLHF
DNA: TGTGCCAGCAGCGTCCGGACTGATAATTCACCCCTCCACTTT

V: TRBV6-6
length: 14
J: TRBJ2-7
size: NA
D: NA
CDR3: CASSQPRGGVEQYF
DNA: TGTGCCAGCAGCCAACCTCGTGGCGGCGTAGAGCAGTACTTC

V: TRBV5-5
length: 16
J: TRBJ2-5
size: few
D: TRBD2
CDR3: CASSFGALAGQETQYF
DNA: TGTGCCAGCAGCTTCGGGGCCTTAGCGGGGCAAGAGACCCAGTACTTC

V: TRBV5-5
length: 15
J: TRBJ2-7
size: NA
D: TRBD1
CDR3: CASSLITTGAYEQYF
DNA: TGTGCCAGCAGCTTGATCACGACAGGGGCCTACGAGCAGTACTTC

V: TRBV6-5
length: 13
J: TRBJ1-5
size: few
D: NA
CDR3: CASSYSSDQPQHF
DNA: TGTGCCAGCAGTTACTCGTCGGATCAGCCCCAGCATTTT

V: TRBV4-3
length: 14
J: TRBJ2-3
size: NA
D: TRBD1
CDR3: CASSQGTDTDTQYF
DNA: TGCGCCAGCAGCCAGGGGACAGACACAGATACGCAGTATTTT

V: TRBV18
length: 16
J: TRBJ2-5
size: NA
D: NA
CDR3: CASSPNIASPQETQYF
DNA: TGTGCCAGCTCACCAAACATCGCTAGCCCTCAAGAGACCCAGTACTTC

V: TRBV10-1
length: 13
J: TRBJ2-5
size: NA
D: TRBD1
CDR3: CASSGQVSSTQYF
DNA: TGCGCCAGCAGCGGACAGGTCTCCTCGACCCAGTACTTC

V: TRBV7-2
length: 15
J: TRBJ2-4
size: NA
D: NA
CDR3: CASSFSQGWENIQYF
DNA: TGTGCCAGCAGCTTTTCTCAGGGGTGGGAAAACATTCAGTACTTC

V: TRBV9
length: 16
J: TRBJ2-2
size: once
D: TRBD2
CDR3: CASSVRAGVNTGELFF
DNA: TGTGCCAGCAGCGTCAGAGCGGGGGTAAACACCGGGGAGCTGTTTTTT

V: TRBV6-6
length: 16
J: TRBJ1-6
size: NA
D: TRBD1
CDR3: CASSYADRARGSPLHF
DNA: TGTGCCAGCAGTTACGCCGACAGGGCTCGAGGTTCACCCCTCCACTTT

V: TRBV19
length: 14
J: TRBJ2-2
size: NA
D: NA
CDR3: CASRLSRGTGELFF
DNA: TGTGCCAGTAGGCTTAGCAGGGGAACCGGGGAGCTGTTTTTT

V: TRBV11-2
length: 14
J: TRBJ2-1
size: NA
D: NA
CDR3: CASSLIRGRNEQFF
DNA: TGTGCCAGCAGCTTGATCCGGGGTAGGAATGAGCAGTTCTTC

V: TRBV5-1
length: 15
J: TRBJ2-1
size: NA
D: TRBD2
CDR3: CASRGSGGAGNEQFF
DNA: TGCGCCAGCAGGGGAAGCGGGGGGGCGGGCAATGAGCAGTTCTTC

V: TRBV7-9
length: 13
J: TRBJ1-5
size: NA
D: NA
CDR3: CASSPGYYQPQHF
DNA: TGTGCCAGCAGCCCGGGGTACTATCAGCCCCAGCATTTT

V: TRBV7-2
length: 16
J: TRBJ2-2
size: NA
D: TRBD2
CDR3: CASSDSGGAVTGELFF
DNA: TGTGCCAGCAGCGATAGCGGGGGGGCGGTCACCGGGGAGCTGTTTTTT

V: TRBV11-2
length: 13
J: TRBJ2-7
size: NA
D: NA
CDR3: CASSWTDTGEQYF
DNA: TGTGCCAGCAGCTGGACAGACACCGGCGAGCAGTACTTC

V: TRBV7-2
length: 14
J: TRBJ2-7
size: few
D: TRBD1
CDR3: CASSIRQGADEQYF
DNA: TGTGCCAGCAGCATACGACAGGGGGCGGATGAGCAGTACTTC

V: TRBV28
length: 16
J: TRBJ2-4
size: NA
D: NA
CDR3: CASSPFRGIAKNSQYF
DNA: TGTGCCAGCAGCCCCTTTAGGGGGATAGCCAAAAACAGTCAGTACTTC

V: TRBV10-3
length: 17
J: TRBJ2-3
size: NA
D: TRBD2
CDR3: CATFHRTSGGAGQTQYF
DNA: TGTGCCACCTTTCACCGGACTAGCGGGGGGGCGGGTCAGACGCAGTATTTT

V: TRBV9
length: 15
J: TRBJ1-6
size: NA
D: NA
CDR3: CASSVGEGANSPLHF
DNA: TGTGCCAGCAGCGTAGGAGAGGGAGCTAATTCACCCCTCCACTTT

V: TRBV9
length: 15
J: TRBJ1-3
size: NA
D: NA
CDR3: CASSVNQGLGNTIYF
DNA: TGTGCCAGCAGCGTTAATCAGGGACTTGGAAACACCATATATTTT